This is a list of T cell receptor beta chains from one sample in a study of shared clonotypes between healthy human individuals. The table came from immunoSEQ multiplex PCR; TCRdb's copy has only in-frame clones and leaves some out. The sample carries approximately 1.4 million clones, 95% to 99% recorded once. Sequencing input: naive CD4+ T cells sorted from blood. All receptors derive from a man younger than 45 in good health. Both conserved end residues are part of each CDR3. D genes are given only for firm matches.

TRBJ2-3	-	TRBV2	TGTGCCAGCAGTGAGAACACAGATACGCAGTATTTT	CASSENTDTQYF
TRBJ2-1	-	TRBV11-2	TGTGCCAGCAGCTTAGTAAACCGGGACCAAAAGTTCTTC	CASSLVNRDQKFF
TRBJ2-5	-	TRBV30	TGTGCCTGGAGTGGCGGGGAGACCCAGTACTTC	CAWSGGETQYF
TRBJ2-3	TRBD2	TRBV5-1	TGCGCCAGCAGCGACCGGGAGGGCACAGATACGCAGTATTTT	CASSDREGTDTQYF
TRBJ2-5	-	TRBV20-1	TGCAGTGCTCACCCCCAAGAGACCCAGTACTTC	CSAHPQETQYF
TRBJ2-5	-	TRBV18	TGTGCCAGCTCCCAAAACGTGGGCCAAGAGACCCAGTACTTC	CASSQNVGQETQYF
TRBJ2-1	-	TRBV7-9	TGTGCCAGCAGCCCAGCAGGAGAGCCCCAGTTCTTC	CASSPAGEPQFF
TRBJ2-2	-	TRBV5-1	TGCGCCAGCAGAGGAGTAATCGGGGGGCCGGGGGAGCTGTTTTTT	CASRGVIGGPGELFF
TRBJ2-5	-	TRBV5-1	TGCGCCAGCAGCTTGGTGGCAGGTTCGGTCGGGGAGACCCAGTACTTC	CASSLVAGSVGETQYF
TRBJ1-3	TRBD1	TRBV7-8	TGTGCCAGCAGCCTAACCGGGACAGGGGTGTCTGGAAACACCATATATTTT	CASSLTGTGVSGNTIYF
TRBJ2-2	-	TRBV28	TGTGCCAGCAGTTTCGGTTCGGTGACCGGGGAGCTGTTTTTT	CASSFGSVTGELFF
TRBJ1-1	-	TRBV27	TGTGCCAGCAGTTTACGGGGGGAACGGGGTGAAGCTTTCTTT	CASSLRGERGEAFF
TRBJ2-7	TRBD1	TRBV19	TGTGCCAGTATCGGACAGGGGGCGTCCGAGCAGTACTTC	CASIGQGASEQYF
TRBJ2-2	-	TRBV5-1	TGCGCCAGCAGCTTGACTACGAACACCGGGGAGCTGTTTTTT	CASSLTTNTGELFF
TRBJ2-1	-	TRBV19	TGTGCCAGTATCAGGGACAATGAGCAGTTCTTC	CASIRDNEQFF
TRBJ2-6	-	TRBV29-1	TGCAGCGTTTTTGCGGGCTCTCATGGGGCCAACGTCCTGACTTTC	CSVFAGSHGANVLTF
TRBJ2-5	-	TRBV18	TGTGCCAGCTCACCAGTGACAGCCCTCCAAGAGACCCAGTACTTC	CASSPVTALQETQYF
TRBJ2-1	-	TRBV10-3	TGTGCCATCAGTGATAAACTAGCCCCACTCTACAATGAGCAGTTCTTC	CAISDKLAPLYNEQFF
TRBJ2-2	TRBD1	TRBV5-4	TGTGCCAGCAGCACCGGACAGGGGGTGTCCGGGGAGCTGTTTTTT	CASSTGQGVSGELFF
TRBJ1-4	-	TRBV5-1	TGCGCCAGCAGTGAGGGAATCACTAATGAAAAACTGTTTTTT	CASSEGITNEKLFF
TRBJ2-1	-	TRBV12-5	TGTGCTAGTGGTTTAGGGGACACGGGTATAGATGAGCAGTTCTTC	CASGLGDTGIDEQFF
TRBJ1-1	-	TRBV25-1	TGTGCCAGCAGAGGGCCGAACACTGAAGCTTTCTTT	CASRGPNTEAFF